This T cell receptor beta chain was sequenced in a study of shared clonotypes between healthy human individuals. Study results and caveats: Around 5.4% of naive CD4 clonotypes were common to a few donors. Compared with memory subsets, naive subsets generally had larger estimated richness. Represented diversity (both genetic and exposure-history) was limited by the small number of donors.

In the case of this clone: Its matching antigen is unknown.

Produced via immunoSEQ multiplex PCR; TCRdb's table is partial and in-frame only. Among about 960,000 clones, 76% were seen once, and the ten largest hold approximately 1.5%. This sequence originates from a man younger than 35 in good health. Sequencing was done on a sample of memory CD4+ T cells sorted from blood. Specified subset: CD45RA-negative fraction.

CDR3 loop: CASSLGGSSNEKLFF. Here the CDR3 DNA reads TGTGCCAGCAGCTTAGGTGGCAGTAGTAATGAAAAACTGTTTTTT. The chain carries TRBV7-2 and TRBJ1-4, with D unresolved. Per germline, CDR1 SGHTA and CDR2 FQGNSA. CDR3 length: 15 amino acids. Trimming left V 1 base short and J 4 bases short, with 10 bases between.